The sequence of this TCR beta chain was determined in a study of blood T cell repertoires in COVID-19. Study at large: Spain, Italy and the United States supplied samples that represented acute and convalescent COVID-19.

The repertoire was sequenced with immunoSEQ multiplex PCR; TCRdb's copy has only in-frame clones and lacks some. This repertoire shows about 150,000 clones, approximately 86% found once; its top ten account for approximately 2.4%. V lost 5 bases, J lost 2 bases, and 14 bases lay in between. CDR1 and CDR2 from the germline V gene are LNHDA and SQIVND (reference sequence). CDR3 length: 15 residues. The chain uses TRBV19 and TRBJ2-3; perhaps TRBD1 as D (6 bases). Sequencing was done on a sample of peripheral blood. This receptor was obtained from a woman in her sixties or seventies with acute or convalescent COVID-19. The CDR3 bases are TGTGCCAGTAGTCCACAGGGTCTGACCACAGATACGCAGTATTTT. Encoded protein: CASSPQGLTTDTQYF.